The clone carrying this T cell receptor (beta chain) was detected ten times or more. Antigen specificity is unknown. The data derive from a study of CD8 T cells in ankylosing spondylitis. Generation of TCR beta libraries employed quantitative 5'-RACE incorporating molecular barcodes. Using its own MiXCR run on the 5' RACE reads, TCRdb lists one record per CDR3 protein. The sample has 700,000 or so distinct CDR3 sequences; around 17% are singletons. Trimming removed 7 bases from V and 0 bases from J, with 11 bases in between. CDR3 length: 14 residues. Study findings and constraints: With a CD8+ phenotype, disease-linked clones were relatively rare in peripheral blood. One TCR beta motif, made up of several highly homologous variants, appeared characteristic of ankylosing spondylitis blood.

Sample: blood, either unsorted or a sorted T cell fraction (not recorded which). V gene TRBV12-3 or TRBV12-4 combines with J gene TRBJ2-3; tentatively, D is TRBD1 or TRBD2 (6 bases each). This clonotype was sampled from a male donor with ankylosing spondylitis. CDR3 in DNA: TGTGCCAGCACCCCGGGGGCTAGCACAGATACGCAGTATTTT. Translation gives CASTPGASTDTQYF.